This T cell receptor (beta chain) stems from a study of shared clonotypes between healthy human individuals (TCRdb year 2020). Concerning the study at large: The cohort comprised a couple of women and a few men aged 18 to 49 years. Per donor, leukapheresis produced somewhere between about 0.8 and 9 billion PBMCs. To estimate repertoire size and how much clonotype sharing occurs between individuals, the study deeply sequenced the blood TCR repertoires of roughly 5 healthy adults. For each donor, CD4 naive and CD4 memory were each run on three plates, CD8 naive on two plates, and CD8 memory on one plate. Different laboratories and diverse techniques were used to prepare libraries and sequence TCR repertoires, to increase sequencing depth and limit assay-specific biases.

Summary of the overall study and its limitations: Sampling was restricted to blood, and TCR repertoires in tissues likely differ from the TCR repertoires found in blood. Across a few donors, approximately 5% of naive CD4, 3.5% of naive CD8, roughly 2.2% of memory CD4, and approximately 0.42% of memory CD8 clonotypes were shared. Because the study included a small number of donors, the genetic and exposure-history diversity represented was limited. Compared with non-shared clonotypes, the clonotypes found in all four sorted-subset donors had higher generation probabilities. Pairwise subsampling indicated that sequencing depth was expected to affect the degree of clonotype sharing among donors. Rarefaction of sorted-subset datasets indicated incomplete sequencing despite the large sequencing depth. Naive subsets generally had larger estimated clonotype richness than memory subsets.

Using the deep immunoSEQ assay, multiplex PCR amplified TCR CDR3 regions from genomic DNA. Extracted genomic DNA from each cell subset was spread evenly across all wells of several immunoSEQ 96-well plates, with each plate serving as a replicate. Each replicate PCR for sorted subsets received roughly 0.2 ug genomic DNA, equal to tens of thousands of T cell genomes. The purified libraries were quantified using a Qubit 3.0 fluorometer, sized with a Bioanalyzer 2100, and then quantified again using the KAPA Library Quantification kit. A separate single-read 150-cycle Illumina NextSeq 550 flow cell was used to sequence each immunoSEQ 96-well plate. As for the original processing: Because only junctional sequences without quality scores were contained in the immunoSEQ output, filtering matching that applied to full-length reads could not be performed. To assign V/J genes and CDR3, sequences were annotated using PyIR, a Python wrapper for IgBLAST v1.9, with IMGT germline references. Reads with weak V/J assignments (E-value above 1e-6), missing CDR3, stop codons, out-of-frame junctions, or ambiguous translated residues were removed. V3J clonotypes were defined by identical inferred V gene, J gene, and CDR3 amino acid sequence. The percentage overlap between two repertoires was calculated by dividing the number of shared unique clonotypes by the size of the smaller repertoire. Richness of each repertoire was evaluated using RTK rarefaction, the Chao1 estimator, and Recon v2.1 estimates of unobserved clonotypes. OLGA was used to compute generation probabilities for all TCRbeta clonotypes that the gDNA method yielded from a few donors. What TCRdb holds here is the immuneACCESS table cut down to in-frame rearrangements. Part of the clones is not present; checked against another copy, under half of the missing clones reflect an unresolved V gene, and the others are unexplained. The DNA was the basis for D and trimming; V, J and clone size are from that table. This sample gives some 2.4 million clones in total; over 85% of them show up just once. The ten largest clones add up to about 0.34% of the sample.

To note about this clone: Its recognized antigen is unknown. No base-level quality is on record; no much larger clone is a single base apart. Other nucleotide sequences in the sample specify the same CDR3.

The CDR3 has 15 amino acids, counting the end cysteine and phenylalanine. Solely the CDR3 DNA is kept, with 45 bases framed from the first base. CDR1 is given as SGHAT and CDR2 as FQNNGV, both from the germline V gene. Trimming removed 4 bases from V and 4 bases from J; the gene matches leave 4 bases unexplained. The donors were healthy, HIV-negative adults who had no recently reported acute infections or vaccinations. All donors were Caucasian adults living in Nashville, Tennessee, USA. CD4+ T cells were enriched through magnetic negative selection, after which naive cells were positively selected on CD45RA and the remaining negative fraction served as the memory subset. After blood collection by leukapheresis, PBMCs were isolated using Ficoll-Histopaque density gradient centrifugation and then cryopreserved in the vapor phase of liquid nitrogen. Analytical flow cytometry was used to check the purity and quantity of every magnetically sorted T cell population. Genomic DNA was isolated from each sorted fraction and quantified by UV absorbance on a Nanodrop 2000c.

The receptor comes from a young man in good health. Some clones in this sample may be carry-over from other donors' samples. Sequencing was performed on naive CD4+ T cells from PBMCs. The sample's cell subset or site, from its label and the paper: CD45RA+ positively selected. This chain joins TRBV11-2 to TRBJ2-2; 9 middle bases align to TRBD1. At the DNA level, the sequence is TGTGCCAGCAGCTCCAACAGGGGGCCCACCGGGGAGCTGTTTTTT. Translated, it reads CASSSNRGPTGELFF. Joined to the reference TRBV11-2 and TRBJ2-2 proteins, this CDR3 gives the full variable domain: EAGVAQSPRYKIIEKRQSVAFWCNPISGHATLYWYQQILGQGPKLLIQFQNNGVVDDSQLPKDRFSAERLKGVDSTLKIQPAKLEDSAVYLCASSSNRGPTGELFFGEGSRLTVL.